The sequence of this T cell receptor beta chain was determined in a study of blood T cell repertoires in COVID-19. Study processing details: Nucleated cell counts were estimated from reference gene primer amplification. Repertoires were generated with immunoSEQ multiplex PCR, while TCRdb's copy carries only in-frame clones and drops some. Clone size and the V and J calls come from that table; the DNA yielded D and trimming. The table lists tens of thousands of clones, 75% to 90% of them singletons. The sequenced sample consisted of peripheral blood. The receptor was derived from a human donor in a cohort sampled during active COVID-19.

CDR3 in amino acids: CASSLAAQGGEKLFF. The CDR3 coding sequence is TGCGCCAGCAGCTTGGCCGCCCAGGGAGGAGAAAAACTGTTTTTT. The genes are TRBV5-1 and TRBJ1-4; maybe TRBD1 (5 bases). Trimming left V 0 bases short and J 8 bases short, with 14 bases between. Germline V gene lookup returns CDR1 SGHRS and CDR2 YFSETQ. The CDR3 consists of 15 residues.